This entry concerns a single TCR beta chain. Germline CDR1 and CDR2: SGDLS and YYNGEE. The CDR3 totals 16 residues. The ends lost 3 bases at V and 8 bases at J; junction bases unmatched: 10. This sample was taken from a study of technical replicates of blood from several donors. The protocol was immunoSEQ multiplex PCR, while the TCRdb copy is restricted to in-frame clones and leaves out a portion. The sample consists of about 72,000 clones, around 92% of them appearing once. The sequencing sample was made of T cells isolated from PBMCs. The chain couples TRBV9 to TRBJ2-1; 11 bases fit TRBD2. This clonotype originated in a human donor in good health. CDR3 residues: CASSARIAGGRDEQFF. CDR3 DNA sequence: TGTGCCAGCAGCGCCAGAATAGCGGGAGGGCGAGATGAGCAGTTCTTC.